Listed here are 5 T cell receptor beta chains from one sample, sequenced in a study of long-term antiretroviral therapy in people with HIV. Running of the v3.0 immunoSEQ assay took place at survey level. Sequencing used immunoSEQ multiplex PCR; TCRdb keeps in-frame clones, though not all of them. The sample holds 30,000 to 50,000 clones, approximately 85% seen once. The sample consisted of unsorted PBMCs, taken 3.1 years after starting antiretroviral therapy. These receptors all stem from a woman aged 50 to 60 with HIV.

The chain is built from TRBV2 and TRBJ2-5, with 8 bases matching TRBD1. The germline gives CDR1 SNHLY, CDR2 FYNNEI. This CDR3 spans 14 amino acids. After removal of 6 bases from V and 9 bases from J, the junction contained 12 bases not matched to a gene. CDR3 sequence: CASRGGDRGKAQYF. The CDR3 nucleotides read TGTGCCAGCAGGGGGGGAGACAGGGGTAAGGCCCAGTACTTC.

This chain joins TRBV4-1 and TRBJ2-6; 7 positions match TRBD1. Germline-derived CDR1 and CDR2 are MGHRA and YSYEKL. V was pared by 1 base and J by 4 bases, with 7 bases of the junction left unmatched. This CDR3 region has 17 residues. This CDR3 is CASSQVPQGSGANVLTF. In DNA form, the CDR3 reads TGCGCCAGCAGCCAAGTTCCACAGGGGTCCGGGGCCAACGTCCTGACTTTC.

The chain links TRBV10-3 to TRBJ2-7; 9 bases fit TRBD1. Germline V gives CDR1 ENHRY, CDR2 SYGVKD. Germline trimming cut 3 bases from V and 2 bases from J; bases unmatched to any gene: 2. The CDR3 sequence is 14 residues long. This CDR3 reads CAISERDRAYEQYF. The CDR3 DNA is TGTGCCATCAGTGAACGGGACAGGGCCTACGAGCAGTACTTC.

The chain links TRBV7-6 to TRBJ2-2; TRBD1 matches at 10 bases. Per germline, CDR1 SGHVS and CDR2 FNYEAQ. V lost 5 bases and J lost 5; bases outside the gene matches: 5. The CDR3 covers 15 residues. For the CDR3, the DNA is TGTGCCAGCAGCCCTCGGACAGGGGGAACCGGGGAGCTGTTTTTT. Amino acid sequence: CASSPRTGGTGELFF.

This chain uses TRBV30 with TRBJ2-3; D possibly corresponds to TRBD2 (5 bases). The CDR3 has 12 amino acids. Germline assignment: CDR1 GTSNPN and CDR2 SVGIG (reference sequence). V shed 1 base and J shed 3 bases, with 5 bases lying between them. This CDR3 reads CAWSGGTDTQYF. The CDR3 nucleotides are TGTGCCTGGAGTGGCGGGACAGATACGCAGTATTTT.